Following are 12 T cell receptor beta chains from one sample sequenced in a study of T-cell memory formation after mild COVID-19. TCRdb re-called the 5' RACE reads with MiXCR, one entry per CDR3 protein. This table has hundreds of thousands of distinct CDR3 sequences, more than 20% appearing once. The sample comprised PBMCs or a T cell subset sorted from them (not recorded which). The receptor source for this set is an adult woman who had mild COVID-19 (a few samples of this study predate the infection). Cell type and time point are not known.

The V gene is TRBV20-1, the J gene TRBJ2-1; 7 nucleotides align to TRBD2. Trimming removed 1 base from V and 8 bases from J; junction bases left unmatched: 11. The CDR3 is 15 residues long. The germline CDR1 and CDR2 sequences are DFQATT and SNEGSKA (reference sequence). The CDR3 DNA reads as TGCAGTGCTAGAGTCTCAGGGAGGGGTTTTGATGAGCAGTTCTTC. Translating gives CSARVSGRGFDEQFF.

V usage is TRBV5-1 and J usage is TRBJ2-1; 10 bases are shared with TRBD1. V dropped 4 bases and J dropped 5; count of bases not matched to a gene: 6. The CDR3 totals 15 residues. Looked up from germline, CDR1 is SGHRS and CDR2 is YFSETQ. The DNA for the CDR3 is TGCGCCAGCAGCGACGGGACAGGGGATCACAATGAGCAGTTCTTC. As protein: CASSDGTGDHNEQFF.

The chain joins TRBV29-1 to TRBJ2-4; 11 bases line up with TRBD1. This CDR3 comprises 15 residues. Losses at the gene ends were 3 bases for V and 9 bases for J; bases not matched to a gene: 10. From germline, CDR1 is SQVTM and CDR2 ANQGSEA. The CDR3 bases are TGCAGCGTTGATTCGTACGGACAGGGGGCCGGCATTCAGTACTTC. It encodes CSVDSYGQGAGIQYF.

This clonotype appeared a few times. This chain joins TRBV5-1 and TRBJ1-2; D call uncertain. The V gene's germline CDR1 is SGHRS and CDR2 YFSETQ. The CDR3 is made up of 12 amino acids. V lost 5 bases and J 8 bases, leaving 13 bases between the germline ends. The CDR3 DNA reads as TGCGCCAGCAGTCGGACTGGCGAAGGCTACACCTTC. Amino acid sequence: CASSRTGEGYTF.

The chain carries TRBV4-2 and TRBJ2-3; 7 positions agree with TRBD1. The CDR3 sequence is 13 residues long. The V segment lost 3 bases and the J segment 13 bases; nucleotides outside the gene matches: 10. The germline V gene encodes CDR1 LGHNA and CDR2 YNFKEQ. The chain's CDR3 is CASSQSIETGKYF. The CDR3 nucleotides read TGTGCCAGCAGCCAGTCCATTGAGACAGGGAAGTATTTT.

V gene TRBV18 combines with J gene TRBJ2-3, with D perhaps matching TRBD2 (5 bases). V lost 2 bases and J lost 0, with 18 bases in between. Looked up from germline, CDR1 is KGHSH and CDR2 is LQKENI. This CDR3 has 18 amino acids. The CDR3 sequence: CASSPILGRDTSTDTQYF. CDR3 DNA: TGTGCCAGCTCACCAATACTAGGCCGGGATACGAGCACAGATACGCAGTATTTT. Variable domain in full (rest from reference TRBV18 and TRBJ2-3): NAGVMQNPRHLVRRRGQEARLRCSPMKGHSHVYWYRQLPEEGLKFMVYLQKENIIDESGMPKERFSAEFPKEGPSILRIQQVVRGDSAAYFCASSPILGRDTSTDTQYFGPGTRLTVL.

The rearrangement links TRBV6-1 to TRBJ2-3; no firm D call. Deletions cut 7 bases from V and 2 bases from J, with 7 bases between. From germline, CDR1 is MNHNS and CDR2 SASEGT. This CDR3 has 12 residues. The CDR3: CASISNTDTQYF. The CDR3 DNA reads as TGTGCCAGCATATCCAACACAGATACGCAGTATTTT.

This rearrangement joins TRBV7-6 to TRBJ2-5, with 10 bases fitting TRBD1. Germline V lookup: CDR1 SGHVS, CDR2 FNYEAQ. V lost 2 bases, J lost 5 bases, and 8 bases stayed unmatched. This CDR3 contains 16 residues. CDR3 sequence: CASSLSSRDRGETQYF. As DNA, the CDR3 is TGTGCCAGCAGCTTATCAAGCCGGGACAGGGGCGAGACCCAGTACTTC.

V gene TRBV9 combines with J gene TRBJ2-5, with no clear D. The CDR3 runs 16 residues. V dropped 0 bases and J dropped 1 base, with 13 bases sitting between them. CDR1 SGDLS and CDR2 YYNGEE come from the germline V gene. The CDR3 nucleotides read TGTGCCAGCAGCGTAGGAGCCAGGACCAGCCAAGAGACCCAGTACTTC. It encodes CASSVGARTSQETQYF.

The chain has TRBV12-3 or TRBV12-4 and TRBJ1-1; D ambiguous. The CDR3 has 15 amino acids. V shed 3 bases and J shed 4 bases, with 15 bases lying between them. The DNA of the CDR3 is TGTGCCAGCAGTTTGGTCCTTAGTTCATCCACTGAAGCTTTCTTT. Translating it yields CASSLVLSSSTEAFF.

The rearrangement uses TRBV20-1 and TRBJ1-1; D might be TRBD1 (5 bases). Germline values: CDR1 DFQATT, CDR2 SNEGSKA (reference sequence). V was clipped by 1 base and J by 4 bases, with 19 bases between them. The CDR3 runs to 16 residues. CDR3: CSARVVGGGPSTEAFF. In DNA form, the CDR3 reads TGCAGTGCTAGAGTGGTTGGGGGTGGACCGAGCACTGAAGCTTTCTTT.

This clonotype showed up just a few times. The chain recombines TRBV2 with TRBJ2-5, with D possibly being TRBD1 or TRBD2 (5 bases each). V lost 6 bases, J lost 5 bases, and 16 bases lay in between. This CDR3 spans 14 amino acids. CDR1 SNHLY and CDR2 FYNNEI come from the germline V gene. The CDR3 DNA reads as TGTGCCAGCAGCTACACCGGGACCCACGAGACCCAGTACTTC. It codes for CASSYTGTHETQYF.